This entry is about one T cell receptor beta chain. Its antigen target is currently unknown. No qualities accompany the bases; no much larger clone lies one base away. Receptor libraries were prepared by the immunoSEQ multiplex PCR assay. The source is immuneACCESS, and TCRdb retained only in-frame sequences with V and J called. Part of the clones is not carried over; for the studies checked, unresolved V genes explain less than half of this, and the remainder is unexplained. This sample is represented by 24,000 or so clones; around 72% of them were singletons. The ten largest account for around 3.5% of the sample. The data originate from a study of radiotherapy plus CTLA-4 blockade in lung cancer (dated by TCRdb to 2017 to 2018). Context from the whole study: Objective responses were observed in 18% of enrolled patients, and disease control was achieved in roughly 30%.

The study evaluated CTLA-4 blockade (ipilimumab) given together with focal radiation therapy in patients who had chemo-refractory metastatic non-small-cell lung cancer. Including cysteine and phenylalanine, the CDR3 has 15 amino acids. Only the CDR3 DNA stays, 45 bases, in frame from base 1. A distance of 11 bases separates the germline ends of V and J, which lose 0 bases and 3 bases respectively. The germline V gene provides CDR1 SGDLS and CDR2 YYNGEE. General conclusions and limits of the study: The strongest predictors of response, as reported, were early dynamic changes in blood T cell clones along with a rise in serum interferon-beta after radiation. After treatment with radiotherapy and ipilimumab, TCR clones that originated in tumors expanded in peripheral blood.

Recombination joined TRBV9 with TRBJ2-3, with the D gene not clear enough to name. The sequenced sample was peripheral blood, obtained from a patient treated with radiotherapy plus ipilimumab. The TCR sequence derives from a human donor with non-small cell lung cancer who had stable disease on radiotherapy plus ipilimumab. The DNA sequence is as follows: TGTGCCAGCAGCGTAGTGGGTAGTGCTACAGATACGCAGTATTTT. Its protein reads: CASSVVGSATDTQYF.